Listed below are T cell receptor beta chains from one sample, sequenced in a study of blood T cell repertoires in COVID-19. Using immunoSEQ multiplex PCR, the repertoire was profiled, and TCRdb retains in-frame clones only, with some absent. The sample carries fewer than 150,000 clones, around 87% recorded once. The sample comprised peripheral blood. The source is a woman aged 55-70 years with COVID-19, enrolled during active disease. Both conserved end residues are part of each CDR3. The D gene is left open where the match is weak. Clone size appears in some rows only: once, few, many, or a class for an expanded clone.

D gene: .
V gene: TRBV9
J gene: TRBJ1-1
clone size: .
CDR3 DNA: TGTGCCAGCAGCGCCACGCAGGGGACCTACACTGAAGCTTTCTTT
CDR3 protein: CASSATQGTYTEAFF

D gene: .
V gene: TRBV10-3
J gene: TRBJ1-1
clone size: few
CDR3 DNA: TGTGCCATCAGTGAGTCCGGACTCCCGAACACTGAAGCTTTCTTT
CDR3 protein: CAISESGLPNTEAFF

D gene: .
V gene: TRBV2
J gene: TRBJ1-1
clone size: .
CDR3 DNA: TGTGCCAGCAGTGAAAATACAGGGCTAGCTTTCTTT
CDR3 protein: CASSENTGLAFF

D gene: TRBD2
V gene: TRBV20-1
J gene: TRBJ2-1
clone size: .
CDR3 DNA: TGCAGTGCTATTCGGGGGGATGAGCAGTTCTTC
CDR3 protein: CSAIRGDEQFF

D gene: .
V gene: TRBV5-1
J gene: TRBJ2-1
clone size: .
CDR3 DNA: TGCGCCAGCAGCACCCACGTCGCAGGCCATGAGCAGTTCTTC
CDR3 protein: CASSTHVAGHEQFF

D gene: .
V gene: TRBV6-5
J gene: TRBJ1-1
clone size: .
CDR3 DNA: TGTGCCAGCAGAAGGGGATGGGGCACTGAAGCTTTCTTT
CDR3 protein: CASRRGWGTEAFF

D gene: .
V gene: TRBV7-8
J gene: TRBJ1-3
clone size: once
CDR3 DNA: TGTGCCAGCAGCTTAGAGGGGGGGAAGGGAAACACCATATATTTT
CDR3 protein: CASSLEGGKGNTIYF

D gene: TRBD1
V gene: TRBV12-3/TRBV12-4
J gene: TRBJ1-2
clone size: .
CDR3 DNA: TGTGCCAGCAGTTTCGGACAGGGGGAAGGCTACACCTTC
CDR3 protein: CASSFGQGEGYTF

D gene: TRBD2
V gene: TRBV5-6
J gene: TRBJ2-5
clone size: .
CDR3 DNA: TGTGCCAGCAGCGGAATTAGCGGGGGGGTCGAGACCCAGTACTTC
CDR3 protein: CASSGISGGVETQYF

D gene: .
V gene: TRBV27
J gene: TRBJ1-2
clone size: once
CDR3 DNA: TGTGCCAGCAGCCTAGGGAGAAACTATGGCTACACCTTC
CDR3 protein: CASSLGRNYGYTF

D gene: .
V gene: TRBV2
J gene: TRBJ2-5
clone size: .
CDR3 DNA: TGTGCCAGTCGATGGGGGCGGCAAGAGACCCAGTACTTC
CDR3 protein: CASRWGRQETQYF

D gene: .
V gene: TRBV7-9
J gene: TRBJ1-6
clone size: once
CDR3 DNA: TGTGCCAGCAGCGTTCAGGGCTCTAATTCACCCCTCCACTTT
CDR3 protein: CASSVQGSNSPLHF

D gene: TRBD1
V gene: TRBV24-1
J gene: TRBJ2-1
clone size: once
CDR3 DNA: TGTGCCACCAGTCAGGAGGACAGGGATCGTGAGCAGTTCTTC
CDR3 protein: CATSQEDRDREQFF

D gene: TRBD1
V gene: TRBV7-2
J gene: TRBJ1-6
clone size: .
CDR3 DNA: TGTGCCAGCAGCAAGGGACAGGAGGAGGGTTCACCCCTCCACTTT
CDR3 protein: CASSKGQEEGSPLHF

D gene: TRBD1
V gene: TRBV7-9
J gene: TRBJ1-1
clone size: .
CDR3 DNA: TGTGCCAGCAGCACCTATGACAGGGCAGGTCCTGAAGCTTTCTTT
CDR3 protein: CASSTYDRAGPEAFF

D gene: .
V gene: TRBV15
J gene: TRBJ2-3
clone size: .
CDR3 DNA: TGTGCCACCAGCAGAGATTTCGGGACATTAGGAACAGATACGCAGTATTTT
CDR3 protein: CATSRDFGTLGTDTQYF

D gene: TRBD1
V gene: TRBV18
J gene: TRBJ1-5
clone size: .
CDR3 DNA: TGTGCCAGCTCACCTCCGGGACAGGGGGGTGTTAGCAATCAGCCCCAGCATTTT
CDR3 protein: CASSPPGQGGVSNQPQHF

D gene: .
V gene: TRBV7-9
J gene: TRBJ1-5
clone size: .
CDR3 DNA: TGTGCCAGCAGCTTAAGCCTTAATCAGCCCCAGCATTTT
CDR3 protein: CASSLSLNQPQHF